The sequence of this TCR beta chain was determined in a study of post-analysis software for immune sequencing data. On the study more broadly: There were relapsing-remitting, secondary progressive and progressive-relapsing multiple sclerosis among the disease courses included. Regarding the study as a whole: Included in a set of several TRBV segments more frequent in patients than controls were TRBV5-6, TRBV5-1 and TRBV20-1.

This clonotype was observed a few times. Antigen unknown. TCR beta cDNA libraries included unique molecular identifiers. From the PCR reads, TCRdb called clonotypes with MiXCR, one entry per CDR3 protein. The sample holds around 500,000 distinct CDR3 sequences, around 31% seen once. This CDR3 is built from 14 residues. The V gene's germline CDR1 is SGHTA and CDR2 FQGNSA. Trimming removed 5 bases from V and 4 bases from J; junction bases left unmatched: 6. This sequence was found in a girl aged 2-17 years with multiple sclerosis. The sequenced material came from blood. The chain uses TRBV7-2 and TRBJ2-7, with 9 bases identical to TRBD2. Here the CDR3 reads CASSLRLADYEQYF. The CDR3 DNA follows: TGTGCCAGCAGCCTTCGACTAGCGGATTACGAGCAGTACTTC.